This T cell receptor (beta chain) stems from a study of T cells in Graves' hyperthyroidism and ophthalmopathy. The study's findings and limits: Ophthalmopathy was distinguished from stable hyperthyroidism by 13 V-J signatures.

Researchers amplified the TCR beta CDR3 regions from RNA transcripts. Using the HTBI primer set, a first-round RT-PCR was run on the TCR CDR3. TCRdb passed the multiplex PCR reads through MiXCR, listing each CDR3 protein once. Of 350,000 to 400,000 distinct CDR3 sequences listed, around 20% are singletons. The CDR3 is 13 residues long. CDR1 is LGHDT, CDR2 YNNKEL, per germline (reference sequence). With V trimmed by 10 bases and J by 1 base, 5 bases remained unmatched. This clonotype was detected many times. Antigen unknown. The chain combines TRBV3-1 with TRBJ1-1, with 8 bases matching TRBD1. Sequences were obtained from blood. The TCR sequence derives from a man aged 18 to 30 with Graves' ophthalmopathy. This CDR3 reads CATRTGRNTEAFF. Written as DNA, the CDR3 is TGTGCCACCCGGACAGGGCGGAACACTGAAGCTTTCTTT.